These 12 T cell receptor beta chains originate from one sample sequenced in a study of T cell repertoires in cytomegalovirus infection. TCRdb independently ran MiXCR on the reads; one entry per CDR3 protein. The repertoire consists of roughly 500,000 distinct CDR3 sequences, with approximately 10% occurring once and the leading ten covering 10%. Sequenced sample: PBMCs. Every receptor here comes from a human donor in good health (CMV status not recorded). Some clones in this sample may be carry-over from other donors' samples.

In this sample, this clonotype turned up many times. The chain links TRBV7-8 to TRBJ1-1; TRBD1 might be the D (6 bases). Germline CDR1 reads SGHVS; CDR2 reads FQNEAQ. V lost 1 base, J lost 5 bases, and 17 bases lay in between. This CDR3 has 16 amino acids. The CDR3 nucleotides read TGTGCCAGCAGCTTAGAAGGCAGGGGTGTTGGAACTGAAGCTTTCTTT. Translating gives CASSLEGRGVGTEAFF.

To note about this clonotype: This may come from a read error, since a much larger clone is one base off. The chain employs TRBV6-2 or TRBV6-3 and TRBJ1-2; weak D call: TRBD1 (5 bases). CDR1 is MNHEY and CDR2 is SVGEGT in the germline V gene. This CDR3 is built from 13 residues. The CDR3 DNA follows: TGTGCCAACAGTTACGTCGGGGGGGATGGCTACACCTTC. Translated: CANSYVGGDGYTF.

J is TRBJ2-7 and V is TRBV28, with no clear D. CDR1 and CDR2 from the germline V gene are MDHEN and SYDVKM. V lost 6 bases to trimming and J lost 4 bases, with 25 bases between them. The CDR3 is made up of 17 amino acids. Here the CDR3 DNA reads TGTGCCAGCAGACTATCCCGCGTACTTCCTCTAGAGTACGAGCAGTACTTC. Encoded protein: CASRLSRVLPLEYEQYF.

The rearrangement joins TRBV6-7 to TRBJ2-7, with 11 nucleotides matching TRBD1. TRBV6-7 is recorded as an ORF, its role being uncertain. With V trimmed by 6 bases and J by 5 bases, 9 bases remained unmatched. There are 15 residues in the CDR3. CDR3 protein: CASSAGQGAIHEQYF. The CDR3 region has the DNA TGTGCCAGCAGCGCCGGACAGGGGGCAATCCACGAGCAGTACTTC.

The chain carries TRBV20-1 and TRBJ1-5; TRBD1 is a possible D gene (5 bases). From germline, CDR1 is DFQATT and CDR2 SNEGSKA (reference sequence). This CDR3 is 15 amino acids long. With 0 bases removed from V and 3 bases from J, the gap between germline ends came to 12 bases. CDR3 region: CSARDSRVPNQPQHF. DNA of the CDR3: TGCAGTGCTAGAGATAGCAGGGTACCCAATCAGCCCCAGCATTTT.

This clonotype came up many times. CDR3 DNA sequence: TGTGCCAGCAGCAGCCGGGACAGACTACTAGCCAAAAACATTCAGTACTTC. The encoded protein is CASSSRDRLLAKNIQYF. The J gene is TRBJ2-4, the V gene TRBV7-8; 7 bases agree with TRBD1. CDR3 length: 17 amino acids. CDR1 and CDR2 (germline): SGHVS, FQNEAQ. V was pared by 5 bases and J by 0 bases, with 10 bases of the junction left unmatched.

This clonotype appeared a few times. CDR3 amino acids: CSAGISGTFSYEQYF. As DNA, the CDR3 is TGCAGTGCTGGAATTAGCGGAACCTTCTCCTACGAGCAGTACTTC. This rearrangement joins TRBV20-1 to TRBJ2-7, with D possibly being TRBD2 (6 bases). The germline gives CDR1 DFQATT, CDR2 SNEGSKA (reference sequence). The CDR3 runs to 15 residues. V gave up 5 bases and J gave up 0 bases, with 17 bases separating them.

This clonotype was picked up many times. The CDR3 coding sequence is TGTGCTAGTGGTTTCCGGACGGAGCAAGAGACCCAGTACTTC. This sequence encodes CASGFRTEQETQYF. The rearrangement uses TRBV12-5 and TRBJ2-5, with D uncertain. Germline V gene sequence: CDR1 LGHNT, CDR2 FRNRAP. CDR3 length: 14 residues. Trimming stripped 3 bases from V and 2 bases from J, with 10 bases between. Together with reference TRBV12-5 and TRBJ2-5, the CDR3 gives the full variable domain: DARVTQTPRHKVTEMGQEVTMRCQPILGHNTVFWYRQTMMQGLELLAYFRNRAPLDDSGMPKDRFSAEMPDATLATLKIQPSEPRDSAVYFCASGFRTEQETQYFGPGTRLLVL.

In this sample, this clonotype turned up many times. The V and J genes are TRBV12-3 or TRBV12-4 and TRBJ1-5; no clear D gene. V was pared by 6 bases and J by 0 bases, with 15 bases between. This CDR3 spans 16 amino acids. Here the CDR3 reads CASSQSGKYSNQPQHF. The DNA of the CDR3 is TGTGCCAGCAGCCAATCGGGCAAGTATAGCAATCAGCCCCAGCATTTT.

This clonotype was seen repeatedly, ten times or more. The J gene is TRBJ2-3, the V gene TRBV2; the D call may be TRBD1 or TRBD2 (5 bases each). The CDR3 sequence is 14 residues long. V was cut by 7 bases and J by 0 bases, with 11 bases left in between. Germline assignment: CDR1 SNHLY and CDR2 FYNNEI. The chain's CDR3 is CASKGTQSTDTQYF. The CDR3 nucleotides are TGTGCCAGCAAGGGGACCCAGAGCACAGATACGCAGTATTTT. Combining the CDR3 with reference TRBV2 and TRBJ2-3 gives the whole variable domain EPEVTQTPSHQVTQMGQEVILRCVPISNHLYFYWYRQILGQKVEFLVSFYNNEISEKSEIFDDQFSVERPDGSNFTLKIRSTKLEDSAMYFCASKGTQSTDTQYFGPGTRLTVL.

This clonotype has a single count. The chain employs TRBV29-1 and TRBJ2-2; D unresolved. Germline V gives CDR1 SQVTM, CDR2 ANQGSEA. The CDR3 is 13 residues long. V was shortened by 2 bases and J by 1 base, with 5 bases between the two germline ends. CDR3 region: CSVEPGNTGELFF. The DNA of the CDR3 is TGCAGCGTTGAACCGGGGAACACCGGGGAGCTGTTTTTT.

This clonotype came up many times. The CDR3 is CASIAVSSTDTQYF. CDR3 in DNA: TGTGCCAGTATAGCGGTTTCTAGCACAGATACGCAGTATTTT. This chain joins TRBV7-8 and TRBJ2-3; D possibly corresponds to TRBD2 (6 bases). V was trimmed by 9 bases and J by 0 bases, leaving 13 bases between them. CDR1 is SGHVS and CDR2 is FQNEAQ in the germline V gene. The CDR3 extends over 14 amino acids.